This is a list of T cell receptor beta chains from one sample in a study of T cell responses to AZD1222 COVID-19 vaccine. Assay used: immunoSEQ multiplex PCR; TCRdb lists only in-frame clones, some missing. The sample lists 84,000 or so clones; approximately 90% were seen once. This specimen was peripheral blood, taken on day 0 of AZD1222 vaccination. All receptors derive from an adult in good health. Both conserved end residues are part of each CDR3. A D gene is named only where the DNA matches it firmly. Expanded clones are given a class, and other clones once, few, many or no size at all.

d_call	v_call	clone_size	j_call	cdr3_nt	cdr3_aa
-	TRBV6-2/TRBV6-3	-	TRBJ2-1	TGTGCCAGCAGTTACTCAGGGAGGCTGAATGAGCAGTTCTTC	CASSYSGRLNEQFF
-	TRBV5-6	-	TRBJ1-6	TGTGCCAGCAGCCAGGACTTGAGAAGCTCCTATAATTCACCCCTCCACTTT	CASSQDLRSSYNSPLHF
-	TRBV3-1/TRBV3-2	-	TRBJ2-1	TGTGCCAGCAGCCAAGAAGGCGGGTCGAATGAGCAGTTCTTC	CASSQEGGSNEQFF
-	TRBV29-1	-	TRBJ1-2	TGCAGCGTTGAAAGGCCGGGGTATGGCTACACCTTC	CSVERPGYGYTF
-	TRBV5-1	few	TRBJ1-3	TGCGCCAGCAGCTCCGGACTCTCTGGAAACACCATATATTTT	CASSSGLSGNTIYF
TRBD2	TRBV7-8	-	TRBJ2-5	TGTGCCAGCAGCTTATTGGGGCTAGCGGGACAAGAGACCCAGTACTTC	CASSLLGLAGQETQYF
-	TRBV6-5	-	TRBJ1-1	TGTGCCAGCAGTTACCGAGCCGAGCCAGCTTTCTTT	CASSYRAEPAFF
-	TRBV6-2/TRBV6-3	-	TRBJ1-6	TGTGCCAGCAGTTACCCCCCGAGAGACGACAGGAGCTCCTATAATTCACCCCTCCACTTT	CASSYPPRDDRSSYNSPLHF
TRBD1	TRBV18	-	TRBJ1-1	TGTGCCAGCTCGGCCCCGGGACAGCGGACTGAAGCTTTCTTT	CASSAPGQRTEAFF
-	TRBV4-2	few	TRBJ2-5	TGTGCCAGCAGCCAAGAGTCCGGGAGTGGAACCCAGTACTTC	CASSQESGSGTQYF
-	TRBV18	-	TRBJ1-6	TGTGCCAGCTCACCCCCCGGTGGTGGTTATTCACCCCTCCACTTT	CASSPPGGGYSPLHF
-	TRBV28	-	TRBJ1-1	TGTGCCAGCAGTTTGGTCTCCAGGCCTAATGAAGCTTTCTTT	CASSLVSRPNEAFF
TRBD1	TRBV14	-	TRBJ2-2	TGTGCCAGCAGCCAAGACAGGGGGCTACACGGGGCGGACGGGGAGCTGTTTTTT	CASSQDRGLHGADGELFF
-	TRBV3-1/TRBV3-2	-	TRBJ1-6	TGTGCCAGCAGCCAAGAGGCACCTAGATGGGATTCACCCCTCCACTTT	CASSQEAPRWDSPLHF
-	TRBV6-5	-	TRBJ1-3	TGTGCCAGCAAAGAGGCAAGCTCTGGAAACACCATATATTTT	CASKEASSGNTIYF
-	TRBV3-1/TRBV3-2	-	TRBJ2-1	TGTGCCAGCAGGTCCCCCAAAGGGGGTTTCAATGAGCAGTTCTTC	CASRSPKGGFNEQFF
-	TRBV7-2	few	TRBJ1-2	TGTGCCAGCAGCCCCGCCGGGTTAGGCTATGGCTACACCTTC	CASSPAGLGYGYTF
TRBD2	TRBV3-1/TRBV3-2	-	TRBJ2-1	TGTGCCAGCAGCCAAGGTTTCGGGGGGGCGAAGGTTTACAATGAGCAGTTCTTC	CASSQGFGGAKVYNEQFF
-	TRBV6-5	-	TRBJ1-6	TGTGCCAGCAGTTATCGCGTAAATAATTCACCCCTCCACTTT	CASSYRVNNSPLHF
-	TRBV29-1	-	TRBJ1-1	TGCAGCGTTGCTCCCCAGGGAGACACTGAAGCTTTCTTT	CSVAPQGDTEAFF
TRBD2	TRBV6-5	-	TRBJ2-1	TGTGCCAGCAGTTATCCCCGAGGGACTAGCGGCAATGAGCAGTTCTTC	CASSYPRGTSGNEQFF
-	TRBV5-6	many	TRBJ2-7	TGTGCCAGCAGCCTCGGGACTCCTTCCTACGAGCAGTACTTC	CASSLGTPSYEQYF
-	TRBV11-3	once	TRBJ2-1	TGTGCCAGCAGCTTATCCCGGGACAATGAGCAGTTCTTC	CASSLSRDNEQFF
-	TRBV29-1	-	TRBJ2-1	TGCAGCGTTGAAGGCTGGGAGCAGTTCTTC	CSVEGWEQFF
-	TRBV3-1/TRBV3-2	once	TRBJ1-5	TGTGCCAGCAGCCAATTAAGTCAGCCCCAGCATTTT	CASSQLSQPQHF
-	TRBV4-1	-	TRBJ2-2	TGCGCCAGCAGCAACCGGGACGGGAACACCGGGGAGCTGTTTTTT	CASSNRDGNTGELFF
TRBD1	TRBV6-5	-	TRBJ1-1	TGTGCCAGCGGAGTCCGACAGGGACGGACTGAAGCTTTCTTT	CASGVRQGRTEAFF
TRBD2	TRBV4-2	-	TRBJ2-3	TGTGCCAGCAGCCAAGGGACTAGCGGGAGGTCCACCACAGATACGCAGTATTTT	CASSQGTSGRSTTDTQYF
TRBD1	TRBV5-4	-	TRBJ1-2	TGTGCCAGCAGCTTGTTAGGACAGGGGGCGCGTGGCTACACCTTC	CASSLLGQGARGYTF
TRBD1	TRBV7-6	-	TRBJ1-6	TGTGCCAGCAGCTACAGTCGACAGGGGAGTCAAAGCTCCTATAATTCACCCCTCCACTTT	CASSYSRQGSQSSYNSPLHF
TRBD2	TRBV25-1	-	TRBJ2-2	TGTGCCAGCAGTGACTCGACAAGACTAGCGGCGAACACCGGGGAGCTGTTTTTT	CASSDSTRLAANTGELFF
-	TRBV6-1	-	TRBJ1-2	TGTGCCAGCAGTGAATATGGCTACACCTTC	CASSEYGYTF
TRBD2	TRBV2	-	TRBJ2-5	TGTGCCAGCAGACGACTAGCGGGAGTAGAGACCCAGTACTTC	CASRRLAGVETQYF
-	TRBV6-4	-	TRBJ2-1	TGTGCCAGCAGTGACTCGATTTCCACTTTAAGCTCCTACAATGAGCAGTTCTTC	CASSDSISTLSSYNEQFF
-	TRBV5-5	-	TRBJ2-5	TGTGCCAGCAGGTTTATGGGGGAGACCCAGTACTTC	CASRFMGETQYF
TRBD1	TRBV4-2	-	TRBJ1-2	TGTGCCAGCAGCCAAGATGAGGGGGCCTATGGCTACACCTTC	CASSQDEGAYGYTF
-	TRBV7-2	-	TRBJ1-4	TGTGCCAGCAGCCTGGCAGAGAATAGGGAAAAACTGTTTTTT	CASSLAENREKLFF
TRBD2	TRBV29-1	-	TRBJ2-3	TGCAGCGTTGCTGCGGGAGGGCCTGGAGATACGCAGTATTTT	CSVAAGGPGDTQYF
-	TRBV19	-	TRBJ2-4	TGTGCCAGTAGTACCTCCGATCTAGCCAAAAACATTCAGTACTTC	CASSTSDLAKNIQYF
-	TRBV12-3/TRBV12-4	-	TRBJ2-1	TGTGCCAGCAGTCCGACAAAGTTCTTC	CASSPTKFF
-	TRBV30	few	TRBJ1-2	TGTGCCTGGAGACCGGGACGGGGACTGGAGGTCTATGGCTACACCTTC	CAWRPGRGLEVYGYTF
TRBD1	TRBV19	-	TRBJ1-1	TGTGCCAGTAGTATCCCCAGACAGGGCCCTATGAACACTGAAGCTTTCTTT	CASSIPRQGPMNTEAFF
TRBD2	TRBV19	-	TRBJ2-2	TGTGCCAGTATCGTAGCGGGAGGTCGGGGAGCTGTTTTT	CASIVAGGRGAVF
-	TRBV19	few	TRBJ1-1	TGTGCCAGTTCATTGCGGGGGCCGAACACTGAAGCTTTCTTT	CASSLRGPNTEAFF
TRBD1	TRBV27	-	TRBJ1-1	TGTGCCAGCAGTTTATGGCCAGGGGGGAACACTGAAGCTTTCTTT	CASSLWPGGNTEAFF
TRBD1	TRBV13	-	TRBJ2-2	TGTGCCAGCAGCTCCAACAGGGGGCTGGCCGGGGAGCTGTTTTTT	CASSSNRGLAGELFF
-	TRBV18	-	TRBJ2-2	TGTGCCAGCTCACCACCCATCGATCCATCAGGCAGGGAGCTGTTTTTT	CASSPPIDPSGRELFF
-	TRBV7-3	-	TRBJ1-3	TGTGCCAGCAGCTTGGGGCAGAAGAGCTCTGGAAACACCATATATTTT	CASSLGQKSSGNTIYF
-	TRBV6-5	-	TRBJ2-1	TGTGCCAGCAGTTACGATAAGGGCCATGAGCAGTTCTTC	CASSYDKGHEQFF
-	TRBV25-1	once	TRBJ1-1	TGTGCCAGCAGTGAACTAAACAGAAGGGAAGCTTTCTTT	CASSELNRREAFF